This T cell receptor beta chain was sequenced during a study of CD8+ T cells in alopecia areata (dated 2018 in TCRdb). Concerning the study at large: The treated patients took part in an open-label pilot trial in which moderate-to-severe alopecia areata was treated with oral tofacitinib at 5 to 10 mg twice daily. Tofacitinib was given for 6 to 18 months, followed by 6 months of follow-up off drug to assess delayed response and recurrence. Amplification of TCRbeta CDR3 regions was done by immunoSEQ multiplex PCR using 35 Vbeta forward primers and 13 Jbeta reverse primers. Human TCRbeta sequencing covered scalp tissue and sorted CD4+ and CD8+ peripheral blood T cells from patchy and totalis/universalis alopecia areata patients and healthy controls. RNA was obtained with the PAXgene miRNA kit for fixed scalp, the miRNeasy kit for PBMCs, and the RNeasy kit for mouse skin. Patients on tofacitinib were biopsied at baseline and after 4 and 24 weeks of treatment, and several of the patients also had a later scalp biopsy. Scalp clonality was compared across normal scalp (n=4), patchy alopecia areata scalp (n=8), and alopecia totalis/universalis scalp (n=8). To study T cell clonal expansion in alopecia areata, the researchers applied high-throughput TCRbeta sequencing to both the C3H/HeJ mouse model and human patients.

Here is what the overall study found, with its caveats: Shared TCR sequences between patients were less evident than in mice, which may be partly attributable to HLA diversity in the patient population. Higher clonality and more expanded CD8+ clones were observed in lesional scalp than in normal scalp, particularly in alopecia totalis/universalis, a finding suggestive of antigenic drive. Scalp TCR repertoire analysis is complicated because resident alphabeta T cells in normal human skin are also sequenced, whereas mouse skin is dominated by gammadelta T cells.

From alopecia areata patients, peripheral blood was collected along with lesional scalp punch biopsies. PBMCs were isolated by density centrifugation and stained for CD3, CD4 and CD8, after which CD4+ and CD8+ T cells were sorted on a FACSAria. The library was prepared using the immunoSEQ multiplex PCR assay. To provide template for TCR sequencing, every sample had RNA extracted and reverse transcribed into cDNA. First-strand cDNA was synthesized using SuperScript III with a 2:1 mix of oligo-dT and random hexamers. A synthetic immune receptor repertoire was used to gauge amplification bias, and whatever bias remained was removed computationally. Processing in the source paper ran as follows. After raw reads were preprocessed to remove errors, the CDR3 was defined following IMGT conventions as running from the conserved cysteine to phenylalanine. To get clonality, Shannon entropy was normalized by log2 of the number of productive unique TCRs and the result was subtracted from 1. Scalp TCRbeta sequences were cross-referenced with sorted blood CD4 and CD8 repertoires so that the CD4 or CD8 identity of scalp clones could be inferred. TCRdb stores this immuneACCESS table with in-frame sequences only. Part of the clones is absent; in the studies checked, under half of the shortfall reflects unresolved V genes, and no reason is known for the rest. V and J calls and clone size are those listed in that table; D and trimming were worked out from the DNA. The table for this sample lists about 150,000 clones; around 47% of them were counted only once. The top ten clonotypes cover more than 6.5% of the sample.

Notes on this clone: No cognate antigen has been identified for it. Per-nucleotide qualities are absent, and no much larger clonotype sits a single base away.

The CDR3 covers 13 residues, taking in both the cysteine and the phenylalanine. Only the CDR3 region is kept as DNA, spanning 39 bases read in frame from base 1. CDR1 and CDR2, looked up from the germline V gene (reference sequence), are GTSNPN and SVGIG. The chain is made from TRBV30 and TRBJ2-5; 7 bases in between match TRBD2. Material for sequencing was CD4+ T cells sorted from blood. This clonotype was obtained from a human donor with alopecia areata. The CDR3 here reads CALGGSWEETQYF. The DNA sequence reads TGTGCTTTGGGAGGGAGTTGGGAAGAGACCCAGTACTTC.